This TCR beta chain was recovered during a study of shared clonotypes between healthy human individuals. Notes on the study in general: Enrolling few donors narrowed the genetic and exposure-history diversity that was represented.

The study ran the assay at deep level. Authors' analysis steps: There were no quality scores in the junction-only immunoSEQ sequences, so filtering differed. Sequencing used immunoSEQ multiplex PCR; TCRdb keeps in-frame clones, though not all of them. V, J and clone size were drawn from that table, and D and trimming were deduced from the DNA. The repertoire holds about 2.3 million clones, with roughly 90% as singletons. Deletions cut 2 bases from V and 1 base from J, with 10 bases between. Germline lookup yields CDR1 SGHRS and CDR2 YFSETQ. The CDR3 runs to 14 residues. On this clone: Its specificity is not known.

What was sequenced was naive CD4+ T cells from PBMCs. Documented subset: CD45RA+ positively selected. V is TRBV5-1 and J is TRBJ2-7, with D possibly matching TRBD1 (5 bases). This TCR derives from a man between 18 and 29 years old in good health. Some clones in this sample may be carry-over from other donors' samples. The CDR3 DNA is TGCGCCAGCAGCTTCACGGCAGGGTCCTACGAGCAGTACTTC. As protein: CASSFTAGSYEQYF.